This entry lists 16 T cell receptor beta chains sequenced from one sample in a study of human T cells and chemical hapten exposure. TCRdb re-called the RACE reads with MiXCR, one entry per CDR3 protein. The sample holds 96,000 or so distinct CDR3 sequences, 9% to 9.5% seen once. The time point is: patch test 2, 6 weeks after DPC sensitization. As to treatment: therapeutic diphenylcyclopropenone sensitization with weekly scalp DPC. The sequenced sample was whole blood, obtained in connection with sensitization to the hapten diphenylcyclopropenone (DPC). Receptors were obtained from a woman aged 40 to 50 with alopecia areata. Some clones in this sample may be carry-over from other donors' samples.

This clonotype showed up many times. The chain is built from TRBV20-1 and TRBJ2-3, with no clear D. The CDR3 consists of 14 residues. Between the trimmed V and J ends, which lost 6 bases and 0 bases, there was a span of 13 bases. In germline, CDR1 is DFQATT, CDR2 SNEGSKA (reference sequence). The CDR3 sequence: CSAETGASTDTQYF. DNA of the CDR3: TGCAGTGCCGAGACGGGTGCTAGCACAGATACGCAGTATTTT.

This clonotype was observed at least ten times. The gene calls are TRBV29-1 and TRBJ1-5; D gene uncertain. The V end was cut by 4 bases, the J end by 4 bases, with 11 bases between. This CDR3 region has 13 residues. The germline V gene has CDR1 SQVTM and CDR2 ANQGSEA. The CDR3 reads CSVGEGGNQPQHF. The CDR3 bases are TGCAGCGTTGGAGAAGGCGGGAATCAGCCCCAGCATTTT.

This clonotype was detected many times. This chain joins TRBV7-9 and TRBJ1-4, with 9 nucleotides matching TRBD1. V trimming: 3 bases; J trimming: 5 bases; junction bases outside the gene matches: 7. From germline, CDR1 is SEHNR and CDR2 FQNEAQ (reference sequence). The CDR3 extends over 16 amino acids. CDR3 sequence: CASSFFAGTGNEKLFF. Here the CDR3 DNA reads TGTGCCAGCAGCTTTTTCGCCGGGACAGGGAATGAAAAACTGTTTTTT.

This clonotype was observed many times. This chain joins TRBV29-1 and TRBJ1-2; D unresolved. Germline assignment: CDR1 SQVTM and CDR2 ANQGSEA. The CDR3 extends over 13 amino acids. V lost 0 bases, J lost 5 bases, and 10 bases lay in between. Here the CDR3 reads CSVEETGKYGYTF. The CDR3 DNA reads TGCAGCGTTGAAGAAACCGGGAAATATGGCTACACCTTC.

In its sample, this clonotype was seen a few times. The chain uses TRBV5-6 and TRBJ1-2; 10 bases are shared with TRBD1. Per germline, CDR1 SGHDT and CDR2 YYEEEE. With V trimmed by 4 bases and J by 7 bases, 4 bases remained unmatched. The CDR3 runs 13 residues. CDR3 amino acids: CASSGTGAVGYTF. As DNA, the CDR3 is TGTGCCAGCAGCGGGACAGGGGCTGTTGGCTACACCTTC.

This clonotype showed up many times. The V call is TRBV20-1, the J call TRBJ2-3; D possibly uses TRBD1 or TRBD2 (5 bases each). This CDR3 is built from 15 residues. V lost 1 base, J lost 5 bases, and 16 bases lay in between. The germline CDR1 and CDR2 sequences are DFQATT and SNEGSKA (reference sequence). CDR3 loop: CSARVTPGTGDTQYF. The CDR3 region has the DNA TGCAGTGCTAGAGTGACCCCAGGGACGGGAGATACGCAGTATTTT.

This chain links TRBV4-1 with TRBJ2-7; D ambiguous. The CDR3 consists of 14 residues. CDR1 MGHRA and CDR2 YSYEKL come from the germline V gene. V dropped 4 bases and J dropped 6 bases, with 16 bases sitting between them. The CDR3 bases are TGCGCCAGCAGCCTTCACGGGCAGGTGGGCGAGCAGTACTTC. Protein sequence: CASSLHGQVGEQYF.

The chain carries TRBV20-1 and TRBJ1-6; D is possibly TRBD1 (5 bases). This CDR3 has 16 amino acids. Germline CDR1 reads DFQATT; CDR2 reads SNEGSKA (reference sequence). Trimming took off 3 bases at V and 7 bases at J, with 19 bases between the two ends. Here the CDR3 DNA reads TGCAGTGCTAGCGACATTGACAGAGCCCTGAATTCACCCCTCCACTTT. Translating gives CSASDIDRALNSPLHF.

The rearrangement joins TRBV20-1 to TRBJ2-2; a weak D match, TRBD2 (6 bases). CDR1 and CDR2 from the germline V gene are DFQATT and SNEGSKA (reference sequence). The CDR3 spans 16 residues. V was cut by 6 bases and J by 2 bases, with 19 bases left in between. The CDR3 coding sequence is TGCAGTGCCCCGAGTGTCATCGGGAGAAACACCGGGGAGCTGTTTTTT. Residues: CSAPSVIGRNTGELFF.

This clonotype came up many times. The V call is TRBV11-2, the J call TRBJ2-1, with D maybe TRBD2 (6 bases). Looked up from germline, CDR1 is SGHAT and CDR2 is FQNNGV. The CDR3 spans 13 residues. V lost 5 bases to trimming and J lost 10 bases, with 15 bases between them. CDR3 coding DNA: TGTGCCAGCAGCCCTGGCGGCGGGGACGAGCAGTTCTTC. This translates into CASSPGGGDEQFF.

V and J are TRBV20-1 and TRBJ2-1, with 8 bases fitting TRBD1. This CDR3 spans 14 amino acids. Germline trimming cut 7 bases from V and 0 bases from J; bases unmatched to any gene: 5. The germline CDR1 and CDR2 sequences are DFQATT and SNEGSKA (reference sequence). The CDR3 DNA reads as TGCAGTGTTCCTCAGGGGGCCTCCTACAATGAGCAGTTCTTC. Residues: CSVPQGASYNEQFF.

This clonotype was counted only a few times. The chain joins TRBV30 to TRBJ1-3; D not resolved. CDR1 and CDR2 from the germline V gene are GTSNPN and SVGIG (reference sequence). The CDR3 length is 14 residues. With 2 bases removed from V and 6 bases from J, the gap between germline ends came to 14 bases. The CDR3 loop is CAWSTVGSLNTIYF. CDR3 nucleotide sequence: TGTGCCTGGAGTACGGTGGGCTCTTTAAACACCATATATTTT.

This clonotype occurred many times. A read error may account for a junction end that differs from germline. V usage is TRBV12-3 or TRBV12-4 and J usage is TRBJ2-5; D ambiguous. There are 11 residues in the CDR3. The CDR3 DNA sequence: TGTGCCAGCAGTCGCACCAACCAGAAGTCCTTC. Protein: CASSRTNQKSF.

This clonotype was seen a few times. This chain uses TRBV10-3 with TRBJ1-2; D unclear. The CDR3 contains 15 residues. The germline V gene has CDR1 ENHRY and CDR2 SYGVKD. The V and J ends lost 6 bases and 6 bases respectively, with 20 bases between them. The CDR3 nucleotides read TGTGCCATCAGGGACCAGGCTTTAGGGCAGGATGGCTACACCTTC. This translates into CAIRDQALGQDGYTF.

This clonotype was detected many times. This CDR3 is CASSDRGTAPRAGELFF. The CDR3 DNA is TGTGCCAGCAGTGACCGGGGGACAGCTCCTCGGGCCGGGGAGCTGTTTTTT. This chain links TRBV6-2 or TRBV6-3 with TRBJ2-2; possibly TRBD1 for D (7 bases). The CDR3 has 17 residues. V was cut by 5 bases and J by 6 bases, with 22 bases left in between. CDR1 is MNHEY, CDR2 SVGEGT, per germline.

V is TRBV20-1 and J is TRBJ2-7; the D gene is possibly TRBD2 (6 bases). The V gene lost 0 bases and the J gene lost 6 bases, with 15 bases spanning the gap. This CDR3 spans 14 amino acids. Germline-derived CDR1 and CDR2 are DFQATT and SNEGSKA (reference sequence). The CDR3, as DNA: TGCAGTGCTAGAGAGCCGGGACTGGCCTCCGAGCAGTACTTC. Translated, it gives CSAREPGLASEQYF.